This T cell receptor beta chain derives from a study of T cell responses to AZD1222 COVID-19 vaccine. Study-wide results and caveats: It was only six AZD1222 recipients who were seropositive at baseline.

The CDR3 sequence is 16 residues long. Germline assignment: CDR1 LGHDT and CDR2 YNNKEL (reference sequence). The trim removed 4 bases at V and 2 bases at J, leaving 9 bases unmatched. Concerning this clone itself: The target antigen is unknown.

Some clones are missing from TCRdb's copy, which holds only in-frame ones; the method was immunoSEQ multiplex PCR. Of fewer than 120,000 clones listed, approximately 90% are singletons. Source: peripheral blood, taken on day 0 of AZD1222 vaccination. This receptor was identified in an adult in good health. The chain carries TRBV3-1 (or the pseudogene TRBV3-2) and TRBJ2-3, with 7 nucleotides matching TRBD2. DNA of the CDR3: TGTGCCAGCAGCCCATACCGGGACTACCCCACAGATACGCAGTATTTT. This sequence encodes CASSPYRDYPTDTQYF.